The clone carrying this T cell receptor beta chain came up a few times. These data belong to a study of blood T cell repertoires in COVID-19. The V end lost 1 base, the J end lost 0 bases, and 6 bases lay between the germline ends. This CDR3 comprises 14 residues. Germline V gives CDR1 MGHRA, CDR2 YSYEKL. Sequenced by immunoSEQ multiplex PCR; TCRdb stores in-frame clones only, minus some. Of around 140,000 clones in the sample, approximately 80% were seen once. Sequencing input: peripheral blood. This chain joins TRBV4-1 and TRBJ1-1; D gene unclear. The source of this sequence is a woman over 75 with active or convalescent COVID-19. The CDR3 sequence is CASSQVRVNTEAFF. In nucleotides, the CDR3 is TGCGCCAGCAGCCAAGTTCGGGTGAACACTGAAGCTTTCTTT.